One and the same sample provided the 4 T cell receptor beta chains below, sequenced in a study of Graves' ophthalmopathy and Graves' hyperthyroidism listed by TCRdb under 2018. The instrument was an Illumina HiSeq 2000. For repertoire sequencing, the TCR beta CDR3 regions were amplified from RNA transcripts. The first round was an RT-PCR using HTBI primers with the Qiagen OneStep RT-PCR kit, and this first round was followed by a second-round multiplex PCR, then size selection and purification. TCRdb reworked the public reads: Q25 trimming with fastp, MiXCR clone assembly, productive beta chains retained. Rows are unified per CDR3 protein, each entry keeping the most common DNA and genes. The sample yields roughly 50,000 distinct CDR3 sequences; over 40% were counted once. Roughly 20% of the sample belongs to the ten largest clones. The sample was peripheral blood. The receptors were gathered from an adult man with Graves' ophthalmopathy.

This chain uses TRBV7-9 with TRBJ1-4; D may be TRBD1 (5 bases). CDR3 size: 14 residues. With 0 bases removed from V and 5 bases from J, the gap between germline ends came to 7 bases. Germline CDR1 is SEHNR and CDR2 is FQNEAQ (reference sequence). CDR3 sequence reads: CASSLAGDNEKLFF. CDR3 nucleotide sequence: TGTGCCAGCAGCTTAGCAGGGGACAATGAAAAACTGTTTTTT.

The CDR3 DNA is TGTGCCAGCTCTGTAAGGGGCTCCTACAATGAGCAGTTCTTC. Its protein product is CASSVRGSYNEQFF. The chain carries TRBV19 and TRBJ2-1, with a possible D match to TRBD1 (5 bases). This CDR3 is 14 amino acids long. Looked up from germline, CDR1 is LNHDA and CDR2 is SQIVND (reference sequence). V lost 9 bases, J lost 0 bases, and 12 bases lay in between.

The chain links TRBV2 to TRBJ2-3; unclear D gene. The CDR3 sequence is 14 residues long. Trimming removed 10 bases at V and 6 bases at J, with 20 bases between. The germline V gene encodes CDR1 SNHLY and CDR2 FYNNEI. Written as DNA, the CDR3 is TGTGCCACGTCCAAGGAGATGTCTGTTGATACGCAGTATTTT. This translates into CATSKEMSVDTQYF.

The chain is built from TRBV2 and TRBJ2-1; 13 nucleotides align to TRBD2. Trimming cost V 4 bases and J 1 base; bases outside gene matches: 10. Germline V lookup: CDR1 SNHLY, CDR2 FYNNEI. The CDR3 has 19 residues. The CDR3 spells CASSARGLAGSRSYNEQFF. CDR3 sequence (DNA): TGTGCCAGCAGTGCTAGGGGACTAGCGGGATCTAGATCCTACAATGAGCAGTTCTTC.